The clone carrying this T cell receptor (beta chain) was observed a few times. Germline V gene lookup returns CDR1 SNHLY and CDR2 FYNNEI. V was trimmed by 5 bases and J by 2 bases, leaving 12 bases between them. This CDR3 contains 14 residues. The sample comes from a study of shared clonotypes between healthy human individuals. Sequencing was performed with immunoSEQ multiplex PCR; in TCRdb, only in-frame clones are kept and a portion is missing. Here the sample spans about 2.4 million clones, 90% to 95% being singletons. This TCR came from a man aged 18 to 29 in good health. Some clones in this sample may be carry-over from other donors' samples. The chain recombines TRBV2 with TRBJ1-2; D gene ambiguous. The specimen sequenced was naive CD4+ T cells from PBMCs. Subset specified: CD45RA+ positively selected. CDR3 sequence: CASSSPTHNYGYTF. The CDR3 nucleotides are TGTGCCAGCAGTAGCCCGACACACAACTATGGCTACACCTTC.